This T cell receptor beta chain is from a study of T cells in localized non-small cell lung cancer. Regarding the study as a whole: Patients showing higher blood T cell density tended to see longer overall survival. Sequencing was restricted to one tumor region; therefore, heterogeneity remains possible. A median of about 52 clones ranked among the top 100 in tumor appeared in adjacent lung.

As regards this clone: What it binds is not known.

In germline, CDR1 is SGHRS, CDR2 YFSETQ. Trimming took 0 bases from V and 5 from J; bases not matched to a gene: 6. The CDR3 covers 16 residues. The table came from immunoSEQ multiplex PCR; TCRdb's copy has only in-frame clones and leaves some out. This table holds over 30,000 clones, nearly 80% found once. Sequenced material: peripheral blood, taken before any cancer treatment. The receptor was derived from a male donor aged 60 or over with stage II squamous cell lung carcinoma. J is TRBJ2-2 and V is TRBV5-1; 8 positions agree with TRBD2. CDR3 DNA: TGCGCCAGCAGCTTGGGCGGGGGGCGCGTGACCGGGGAGCTGTTTTTT. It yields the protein CASSLGGGRVTGELFF.